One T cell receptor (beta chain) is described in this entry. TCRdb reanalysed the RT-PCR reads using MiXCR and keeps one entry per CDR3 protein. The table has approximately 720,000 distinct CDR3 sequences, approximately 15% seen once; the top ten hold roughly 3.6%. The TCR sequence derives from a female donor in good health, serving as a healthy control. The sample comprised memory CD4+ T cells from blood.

This CDR3 reads CASSRNRELKGEQYF. The CDR3 DNA reads as TGTGCCAGCAGTCGTAACAGGGAACTAAAAGGCGAGCAGTACTTC. The chain is built from TRBV27 and TRBJ2-7; possibly TRBD1 for D (6 bases). V was pared by 5 bases and J by 6 bases, with 20 bases between. Germline CDR1 is MNHEY and CDR2 is SMNVEV (reference sequence). CDR3 size: 15 residues.